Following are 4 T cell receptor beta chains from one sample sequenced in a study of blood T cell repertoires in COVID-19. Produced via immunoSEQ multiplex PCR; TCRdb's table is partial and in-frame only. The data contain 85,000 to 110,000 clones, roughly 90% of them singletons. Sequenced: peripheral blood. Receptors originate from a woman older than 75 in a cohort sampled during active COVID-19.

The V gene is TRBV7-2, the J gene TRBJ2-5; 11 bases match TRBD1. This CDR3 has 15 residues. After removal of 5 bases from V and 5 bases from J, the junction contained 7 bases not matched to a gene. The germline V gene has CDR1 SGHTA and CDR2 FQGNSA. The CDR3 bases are TGTGCCAGCAGCAGGGACAGGGGGGCTTGGGAGACCCAGTACTTC. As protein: CASSRDRGAWETQYF.

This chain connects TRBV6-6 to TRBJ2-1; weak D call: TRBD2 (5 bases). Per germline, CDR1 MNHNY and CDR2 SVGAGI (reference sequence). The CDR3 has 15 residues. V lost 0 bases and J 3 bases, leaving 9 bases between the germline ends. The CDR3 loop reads CASSYSNGNYNEQFF. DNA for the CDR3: TGTGCCAGCAGTTACTCGAACGGGAACTACAATGAGCAGTTCTTC.

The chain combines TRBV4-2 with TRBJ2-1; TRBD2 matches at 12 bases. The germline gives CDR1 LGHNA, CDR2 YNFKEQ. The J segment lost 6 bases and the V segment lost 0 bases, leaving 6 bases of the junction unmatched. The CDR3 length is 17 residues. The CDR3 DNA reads TGTGCCAGCAGCCAAGATCAGCTAGCGGGGGGGCCCAATGAGCAGTTCTTC. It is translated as CASSQDQLAGGPNEQFF.

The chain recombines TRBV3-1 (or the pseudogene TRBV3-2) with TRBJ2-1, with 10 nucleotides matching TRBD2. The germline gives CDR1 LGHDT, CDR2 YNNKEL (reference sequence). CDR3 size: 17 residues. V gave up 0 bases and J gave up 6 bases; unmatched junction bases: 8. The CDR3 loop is CASSQDLSGGVSNEQFF. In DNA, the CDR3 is TGTGCCAGCAGCCAAGATTTGAGCGGGGGGGTGAGCAATGAGCAGTTCTTC.